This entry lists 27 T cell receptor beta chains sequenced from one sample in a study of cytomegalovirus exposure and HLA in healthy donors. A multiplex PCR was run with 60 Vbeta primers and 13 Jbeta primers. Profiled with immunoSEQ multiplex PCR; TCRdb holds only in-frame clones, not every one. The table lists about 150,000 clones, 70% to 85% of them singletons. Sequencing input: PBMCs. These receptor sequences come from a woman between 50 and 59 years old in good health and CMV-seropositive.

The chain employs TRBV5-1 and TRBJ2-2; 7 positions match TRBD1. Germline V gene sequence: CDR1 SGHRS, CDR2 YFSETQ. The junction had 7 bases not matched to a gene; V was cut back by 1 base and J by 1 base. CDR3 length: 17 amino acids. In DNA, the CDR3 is TGCGCCAGCAGCTTGAACCCAGACAGGGTGAACACCGGGGAGCTGTTTTTT. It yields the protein CASSLNPDRVNTGELFF.

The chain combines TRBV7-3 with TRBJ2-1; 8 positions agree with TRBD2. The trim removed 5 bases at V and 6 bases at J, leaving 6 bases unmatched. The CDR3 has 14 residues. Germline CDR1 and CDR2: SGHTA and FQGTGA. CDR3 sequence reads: CASSIGLASNEQFF. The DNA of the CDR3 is TGTGCCAGCAGCATAGGACTAGCCTCCAATGAGCAGTTCTTC.

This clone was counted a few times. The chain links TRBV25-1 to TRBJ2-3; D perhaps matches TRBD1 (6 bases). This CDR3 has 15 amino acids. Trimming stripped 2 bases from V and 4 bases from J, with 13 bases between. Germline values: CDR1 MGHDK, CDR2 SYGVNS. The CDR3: CASSEGRGWSDTQYF. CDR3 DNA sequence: TGTGCCAGCAGTGAAGGCAGGGGTTGGTCAGATACGCAGTATTTT.

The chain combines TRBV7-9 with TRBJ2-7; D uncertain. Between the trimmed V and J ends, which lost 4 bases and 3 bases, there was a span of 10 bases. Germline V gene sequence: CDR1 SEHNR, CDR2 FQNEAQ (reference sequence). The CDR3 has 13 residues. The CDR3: CASSSLANYEQYF. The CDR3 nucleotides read TGTGCCAGCAGCTCACTCGCCAACTACGAGCAGTACTTC. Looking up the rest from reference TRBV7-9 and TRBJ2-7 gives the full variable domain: DTGVSQNPRHKITKRGQNVTFRCDPISEHNRLYWYRQTLGQGPEFLTYFQNEAQLEKSRLLSDRFSAERPKGSFSTLEIQRTEQGDSAMYLCASSSLANYEQYFGPGTRLTVT.

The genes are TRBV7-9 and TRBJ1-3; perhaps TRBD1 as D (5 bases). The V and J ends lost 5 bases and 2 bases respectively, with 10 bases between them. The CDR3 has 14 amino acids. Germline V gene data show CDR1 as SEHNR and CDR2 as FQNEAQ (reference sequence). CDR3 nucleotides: TGTGCCAGCAGCCTTGTAGGGGCTGGAAACACCATATATTTT. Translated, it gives CASSLVGAGNTIYF.

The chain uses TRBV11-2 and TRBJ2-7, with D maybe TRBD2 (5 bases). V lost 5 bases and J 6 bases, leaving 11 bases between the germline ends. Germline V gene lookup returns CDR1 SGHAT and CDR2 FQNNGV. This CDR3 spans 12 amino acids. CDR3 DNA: TGTGCCAGCAGCGACAACGGAGGCGAGCAGTACTTC. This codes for CASSDNGGEQYF.

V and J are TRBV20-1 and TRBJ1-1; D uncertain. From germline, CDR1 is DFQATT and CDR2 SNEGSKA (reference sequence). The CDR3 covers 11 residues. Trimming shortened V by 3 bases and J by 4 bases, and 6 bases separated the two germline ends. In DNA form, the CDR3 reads TGCAGTGCTAGTACGGGCACTGAAGCTTTCTTT. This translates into CSASTGTEAFF.

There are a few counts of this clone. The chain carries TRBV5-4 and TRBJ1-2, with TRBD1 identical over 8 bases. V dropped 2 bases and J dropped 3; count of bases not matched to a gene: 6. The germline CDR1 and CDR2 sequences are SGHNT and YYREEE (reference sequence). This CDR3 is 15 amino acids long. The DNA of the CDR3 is TGTGCCAGCAGCTTCTCAGGGGGCGTCGACTATGGCTACACCTTC. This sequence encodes CASSFSGGVDYGYTF.

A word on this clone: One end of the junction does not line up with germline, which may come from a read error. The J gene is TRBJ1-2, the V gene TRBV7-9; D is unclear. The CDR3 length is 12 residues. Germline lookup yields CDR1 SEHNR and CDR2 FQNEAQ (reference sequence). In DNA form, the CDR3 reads TGTTCCAGCAGCTTAGCCCCTGATGGCTACACCTTC. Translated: CSSSLAPDGYTF. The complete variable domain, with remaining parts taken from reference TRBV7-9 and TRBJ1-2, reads DTGVSQNPRHKITKRGQNVTFRCDPISEHNRLYWYRQTLGQGPEFLTYFQNEAQLEKSRLLSDRFSAERPKGSFSTLEIQRTEQGDSAMYLCSSSLAPDGYTFGSGTRLTVV.

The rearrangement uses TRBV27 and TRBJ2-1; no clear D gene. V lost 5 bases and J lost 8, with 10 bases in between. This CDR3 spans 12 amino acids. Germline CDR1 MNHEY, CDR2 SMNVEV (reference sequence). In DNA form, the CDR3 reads TGTGCCAGCAGTATCACGGGTGATGAGCAGTTCTTC. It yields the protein CASSITGDEQFF.

CDR3 in DNA: TGCGCCAGCAGCTTGGAGAATAGGGGCCGCGGAGGGGCCACTGAAGCTTTCTTT. It codes for CASSLENRGRGGATEAFF. The chain links TRBV5-1 to TRBJ1-1; tentative D call: TRBD1 (5 bases). The germline gives CDR1 SGHRS, CDR2 YFSETQ. V lost 0 bases and J lost 4, with 22 bases in between. CDR3 length equals 18 residues.

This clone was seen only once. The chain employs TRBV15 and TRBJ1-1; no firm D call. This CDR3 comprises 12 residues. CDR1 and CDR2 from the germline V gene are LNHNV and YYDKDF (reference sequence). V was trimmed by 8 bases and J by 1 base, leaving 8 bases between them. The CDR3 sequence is CATFSGNTEAFF. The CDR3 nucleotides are TGTGCCACCTTCTCGGGGAACACTGAAGCTTTCTTT.

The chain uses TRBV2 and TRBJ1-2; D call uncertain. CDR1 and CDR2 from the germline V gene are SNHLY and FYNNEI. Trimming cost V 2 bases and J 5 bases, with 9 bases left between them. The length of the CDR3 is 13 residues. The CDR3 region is CASSESLRYGYTF. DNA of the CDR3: TGTGCCAGCAGTGAAAGTCTTAGATATGGCTACACCTTC.

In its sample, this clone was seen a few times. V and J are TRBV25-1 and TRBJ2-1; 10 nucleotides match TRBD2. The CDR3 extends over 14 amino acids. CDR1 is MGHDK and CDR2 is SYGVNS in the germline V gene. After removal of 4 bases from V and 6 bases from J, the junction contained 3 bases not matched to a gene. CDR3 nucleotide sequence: TGTGCCAGCAGTGCTAGCGGGGGCGGCAATGAGCAGTTCTTC. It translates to CASSASGGGNEQFF.

Here the CDR3 DNA reads TGCAGCGGGCGGGACACTGAAGCTTTCTTT. This gives the protein CSGRDTEAFF. This chain connects TRBV29-1 to TRBJ1-1; D unresolved. The germline gives CDR1 SQVTM, CDR2 ANQGSEA. V was cut by 7 bases and J by 3 bases, with 6 bases left in between. The CDR3 totals 10 residues.

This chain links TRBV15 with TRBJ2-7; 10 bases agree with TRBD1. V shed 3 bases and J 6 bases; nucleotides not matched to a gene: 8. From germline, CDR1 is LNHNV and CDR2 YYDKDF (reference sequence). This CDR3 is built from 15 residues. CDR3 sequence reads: CATSRVTGGIIEQYF. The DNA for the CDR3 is TGTGCCACCAGCAGGGTGACAGGGGGCATCATCGAGCAGTACTTC.

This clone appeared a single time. DNA for the CDR3: TGTGCCTGGAGTGTACAGGAACAGGCTCAGGATGGCTACACCTTC. Amino acid sequence: CAWSVQEQAQDGYTF. The chain carries TRBV30 and TRBJ1-2; tentative D call: TRBD1 (5 bases). Germline CDR1 is GTSNPN and CDR2 is SVGIG (reference sequence). The CDR3 extends over 15 amino acids. Between the trimmed V and J ends, which lost 0 bases and 6 bases, there was a span of 17 bases.

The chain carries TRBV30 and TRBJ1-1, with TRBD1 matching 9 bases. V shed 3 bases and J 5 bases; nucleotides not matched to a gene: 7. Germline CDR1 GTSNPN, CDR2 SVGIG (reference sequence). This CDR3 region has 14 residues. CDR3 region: CAWRRTDRGTEAFF. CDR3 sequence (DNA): TGTGCCTGGAGAAGAACGGACAGGGGAACTGAAGCTTTCTTT.

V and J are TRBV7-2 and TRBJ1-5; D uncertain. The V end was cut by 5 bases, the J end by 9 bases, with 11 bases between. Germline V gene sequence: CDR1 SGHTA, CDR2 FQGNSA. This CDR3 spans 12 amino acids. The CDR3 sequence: CASSVTAGPQHF. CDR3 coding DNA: TGTGCCAGCAGCGTCACAGCCGGGCCCCAGCATTTT.

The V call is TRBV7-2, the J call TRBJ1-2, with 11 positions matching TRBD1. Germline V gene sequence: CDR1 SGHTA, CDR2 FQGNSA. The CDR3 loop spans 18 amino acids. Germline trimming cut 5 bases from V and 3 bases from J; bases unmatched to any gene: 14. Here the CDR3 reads CASSGSDRGRGDYYGYTF. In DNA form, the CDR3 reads TGTGCCAGCAGCGGGTCGGACAGGGGGCGAGGCGACTACTATGGCTACACCTTC.

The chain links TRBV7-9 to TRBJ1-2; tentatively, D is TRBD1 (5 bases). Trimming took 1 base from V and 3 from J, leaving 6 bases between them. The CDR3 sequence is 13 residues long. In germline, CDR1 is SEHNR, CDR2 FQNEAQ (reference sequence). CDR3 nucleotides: TGTGCCAGCAGCTTAGAGGGGTACTATGGCTACACCTTC. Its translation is CASSLEGYYGYTF.

The chain's CDR3 is CASRPGTGDRGYTF. The CDR3 nucleotides are TGCGCCAGCAGGCCCGGGACAGGGGATCGGGGCTACACCTTC. The chain joins TRBV5-1 to TRBJ1-2, with 10 nucleotides matching TRBD1. V was pared by 5 bases and J by 8 bases, with 9 bases of the junction left unmatched. Germline-derived CDR1 and CDR2 are SGHRS and YFSETQ. The CDR3 has 14 amino acids.

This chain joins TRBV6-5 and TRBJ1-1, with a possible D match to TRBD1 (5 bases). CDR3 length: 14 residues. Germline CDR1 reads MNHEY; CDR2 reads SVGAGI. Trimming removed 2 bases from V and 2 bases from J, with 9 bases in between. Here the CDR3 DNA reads TGTGCCAGCAGTTACCGGGGGGACAACACTGAAGCTTTCTTT. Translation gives CASSYRGDNTEAFF.

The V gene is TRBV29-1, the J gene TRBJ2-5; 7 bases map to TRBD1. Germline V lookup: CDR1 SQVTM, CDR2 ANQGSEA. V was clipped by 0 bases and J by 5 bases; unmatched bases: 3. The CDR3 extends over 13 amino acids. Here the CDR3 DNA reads TGCAGCGTTGAAGAAGGGGGCCGGGAGACCCAGTACTTC. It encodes CSVEEGGRETQYF.

The CDR3 reads CASSLGGMREQYF. CDR3 coding DNA: TGTGCCAGCAGCTTAGGAGGTATGAGGGAGCAGTACTTC. The rearrangement links TRBV7-9 to TRBJ2-5, with D possibly TRBD2 on 5 matching bases. Trimming removed 1 base at V and 11 bases at J, with 14 bases between. This CDR3 region has 13 residues. The V gene's germline CDR1 is SEHNR and CDR2 FQNEAQ (reference sequence).

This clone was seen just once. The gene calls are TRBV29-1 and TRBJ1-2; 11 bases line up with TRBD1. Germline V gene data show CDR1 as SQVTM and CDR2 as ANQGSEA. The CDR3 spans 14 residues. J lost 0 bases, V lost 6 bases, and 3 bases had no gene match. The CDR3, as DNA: TGCAGCGTCGGGACAGGGGGGACTAACTATGGCTACACCTTC. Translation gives CSVGTGGTNYGYTF.

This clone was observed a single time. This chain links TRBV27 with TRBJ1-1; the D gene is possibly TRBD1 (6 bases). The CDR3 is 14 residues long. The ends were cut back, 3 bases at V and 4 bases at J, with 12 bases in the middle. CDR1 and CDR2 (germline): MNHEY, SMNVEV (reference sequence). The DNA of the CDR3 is TGTGCCAGCAGTTTTTGGGGGCAAGGCACTGAAGCTTTCTTT. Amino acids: CASSFWGQGTEAFF.